This T cell receptor beta chain was sequenced for a study of T cell repertoires in cytomegalovirus infection (dated by TCRdb to about 2019). About the full investigation: The HLA type of each donor mattered for the analysis, because public TCR beta signatures pointed to carriage of CMV infection along with the matching HLA type. On the study overall, not on this receptor specifically: The ex vivo response was dominated by HLA-C-restricted CMV-specific TCR beta clonotypes, and the single most frequent clonotype in two of eight donors was supplied by these HLA-C-restricted clonotypes. Carriers of CMV infection plus the relevant HLA type were discriminated by the cumulative frequency of public TCR beta family members in the study cohort and in an independent 352-donor cohort.

Instrument on record: Illumina HiSeq 1500. TCRdb trimmed public reads at Q25 via fastp, called clones via MiXCR and kept in-frame beta chains. Every entry covers one CDR3 protein and lists the most common genes and DNA from its rows. This sample is represented by hundreds of thousands of distinct CDR3 sequences; 24% of them were singletons. Of the sample, 7% to 9% falls within the top ten clones. This clonotype was counted a few times. What antigen it recognizes has not been identified. Base quality data are lacking; no much larger clone is found one base away. The clonotype was recovered from a human donor in good health (CMV status not recorded). Some clones in this sample may be carry-over from other donors' samples. Sequencing was done on a sample of CD8+ T cells from PBMCs.

The bases read TGTGCCAGCAAGTACGGAGGTTTTGGCTACACCTTC. Its amino acids are CASKYGGFGYTF. The rearrangement joined TRBV25-1 to TRBJ1-2, with the D gene not clear enough to name. CDR1 and CDR2 are read off the germline V gene as MGHDK and SYGVNS. The cysteine opens and the phenylalanine closes a CDR3 of 12 amino acids. Only the CDR3 region is kept as DNA, spanning 36 bases read in frame from base 1. Deletion took 7 bases off V and 7 bases off J, with a span of 13 bases between the germline ends.